Listed below are T cell receptor beta chains from one sample, sequenced in a study of blood T cell repertoires in COVID-19. This table comes from immunoSEQ multiplex PCR, and its TCRdb copy is limited to in-frame clones, with some not included. The sample includes about 210,000 clones, around 84% of them seen just once. Sequences were obtained from peripheral blood. The receptors were gathered from a man aged 40-55 years who had recovered from COVID-19. Each CDR3 is given with its conserved first and last residue. A D gene is named only where the DNA matches it firmly. Clone size is stated in some rows and not others, as once, few, many or a class when expanded.

V gene	clone size	J gene	D gene	CDR3 DNA	CDR3 protein
TRBV6-4	NA	TRBJ1-6	NA	TGTGCCAGCAGTGAAGGTCGCAGGGATGATTCACCCCTCCACTTT	CASSEGRRDDSPLHF
TRBV7-2	NA	TRBJ1-2	NA	TGTGCCAGCAGCTTAGTCGCGGGGAGGCAGGGTGGTAACTATGGCTACACCTTC	CASSLVAGRQGGNYGYTF
TRBV6-5	NA	TRBJ1-2	NA	TGTGCCAGCAGTTACTCGCGGGACTCTTTCTATGGCTACACCTTC	CASSYSRDSFYGYTF
TRBV6-5	many	TRBJ2-2	NA	TGTGCCAGCAGTAGGGACACAGGAACCGGGGAGCTGTTTTTT	CASSRDTGTGELFF
TRBV19	NA	TRBJ2-1	NA	TGTGCCAGTAGTGGGAGCTCAAGCTCCTACAATGAGCAGTTCTTC	CASSGSSSSYNEQFF
TRBV27	NA	TRBJ1-1	NA	TGTGCCAGCCAGGTAGGCCAGGGCACTGAAGCTTTCTTT	CASQVGQGTEAFF
TRBV7-9	NA	TRBJ2-7	NA	TGTGCGGGAGGCACCTCCTACGAGCAGTACTTC	CAGGTSYEQYF
TRBV10-3	NA	TRBJ1-2	NA	TGTGCCATCGTGGCAGACATTAACTATGGCTACACCTTC	CAIVADINYGYTF
TRBV5-1	few	TRBJ1-1	TRBD1	TGCGCCAGCAGGGTACAGGGGGTTAACACTGAAGCTTTCTTT	CASRVQGVNTEAFF
TRBV5-5	NA	TRBJ1-2	NA	TGTGCCAGCAGCTTGGCCAGGGCTAACTATGGCTACACCTTC	CASSLARANYGYTF
TRBV29-1	NA	TRBJ2-7	NA	TGCAGCGTTGCGGTGTCCCGGGGCTACGAGCAGTACTTC	CSVAVSRGYEQYF
TRBV4-1	NA	TRBJ2-7	TRBD2	TGCGCCAGCAGCCAGACCCTGAGCGGGAACTCCTACGAGCAGTACTTC	CASSQTLSGNSYEQYF
TRBV2	NA	TRBJ2-7	NA	TGTGCCAGCAGTGTTGGTGAAACAGAGCAGTACTTC	CASSVGETEQYF
TRBV27	NA	TRBJ1-4	NA	TGTGCCAGCAGCCCATATGGGCGGGGGGGGGCTAGTCGGGAAAAACTGTTTTTT	CASSPYGRGGASREKLFF
TRBV18	NA	TRBJ1-1	TRBD1	TGTGCCAGCTCAGAGACAGGGGAAAACACTGAAGCTTTCTTT	CASSETGENTEAFF
TRBV10-2	NA	TRBJ2-7	TRBD2	TGCGCCAGCCGAACCCGGGAGGGTCCCTACGAGCAGTACTTC	CASRTREGPYEQYF
TRBV10-3	once	TRBJ1-1	NA	TGTGCCATCAGTGACACGGGAGCGGGTCGGGTCCGTGAAGCTTTCTTT	CAISDTGAGRVREAFF
TRBV4-1	NA	TRBJ2-5	TRBD1	TGCGCCAGCAGCCAAGGGGGACAGGTTAGGGAGACCCAGTACTTC	CASSQGGQVRETQYF
TRBV16	NA	TRBJ2-1	NA	TGTGCCAGCAGCCAAGGGGCGTATGAGCAGTTCTTC	CASSQGAYEQFF
TRBV9	NA	TRBJ2-5	TRBD2	TGTGCCAGCAGCCCCGGACGGGGGGAAGAGACCCAGTACTTC	CASSPGRGEETQYF
TRBV5-1	NA	TRBJ1-4	TRBD1	TGCGCCAGCAGCTTGGATGGGACAGAGGATGAAAAACTGTTTTTT	CASSLDGTEDEKLFF
TRBV9	NA	TRBJ2-7	TRBD2	TGTGCCAGCAGCGTTGGCATAGCGGGGGACTCCTACGAGCAGTACTTC	CASSVGIAGDSYEQYF
TRBV11-2	once	TRBJ2-7	NA	TGTGCCAGCAGCTTAGTTCTGGGCTCGACCTCCTACGAGCAGTACTTC	CASSLVLGSTSYEQYF
TRBV1	NA	TRBJ1-2	NA	TGCACCAGCGCGAAGAAAAACTATGGCTACACCTTC	CTSAKKNYGYTF
TRBV27	NA	TRBJ1-2	NA	TGTGCCAGCAGTCAACAGGACGGAATCTATGGCTACACCTTC	CASSQQDGIYGYTF
TRBV5-4	once	TRBJ1-1	NA	TGTGCCAGCAGCCAAGGGGGGGGGATGAACACTGAAGCTTTCTTT	CASSQGGGMNTEAFF
TRBV18	few	TRBJ1-5	NA	TGTGCCAGCTCACCGGGGGGAGGGGGTCTCCAGCCCCAGCATTTT	CASSPGGGGLQPQHF
TRBV27	NA	TRBJ1-6	NA	TGTGCCAGCAGACAGGGCGGTTCACCCCTCCACTTT	CASRQGGSPLHF
TRBV2	NA	TRBJ1-4	TRBD1	TGTGCCAGCAGTGGCCCCGGGACAGGGGATGAAAAACTGTTTTTT	CASSGPGTGDEKLFF
TRBV6-2/TRBV6-3	few	TRBJ1-2	NA	TGTGCCAGCAGTGTACAGGGATTGGTGGGCTACACCTTC	CASSVQGLVGYTF
TRBV6-5	once	TRBJ2-7	TRBD1	TGTGCCAGCAGCCGGGACAGGGGGCGGATCTACGAGCAGTACTTC	CASSRDRGRIYEQYF
TRBV23-1	NA	TRBJ1-6	TRBD1	TGCGCCAGCAGTCAATCGATAAGAAGAGGGGGCATTAATTCACCCCTCCACTTT	CASSQSIRRGGINSPLHF
TRBV13	NA	TRBJ2-2	NA	TGTGCCAGCAGCGCCTGGGGAGCGGGGAACACCGGGGAGCTGTTTTTT	CASSAWGAGNTGELFF
TRBV30	NA	TRBJ1-1	NA	TGTGCCTGGAGTGTCTGGGCGGTCAGGCGGGGCACTGAAGCTTTCTTT	CAWSVWAVRRGTEAFF
TRBV20-1	once	TRBJ1-1	TRBD1	TGCAGTGCGCTGGACAGGGTCGACGCTTTCTTT	CSALDRVDAFF
TRBV11-3	NA	TRBJ2-3	TRBD2	TGTGCCAGCAGTTGGGGGACTAGCGAGGCAGATACGCAGTATTTT	CASSWGTSEADTQYF
TRBV7-2	few	TRBJ2-3	NA	TGTGCCAGCAGCCCCGACCCCGGGGCAGATACGCAGTATTTT	CASSPDPGADTQYF
TRBV5-4	NA	TRBJ1-1	NA	TGTGCCAGCAGCTTGAGTGGGGGAGGGGTGAACACTGAAGCTTTCTTT	CASSLSGGGVNTEAFF
TRBV6-6	once	TRBJ1-2	NA	TGTGCCAGCAGTTACTCGGAGGGTGGGGGTGGCTACACCTTC	CASSYSEGGGGYTF
TRBV11-3	NA	TRBJ2-2	TRBD1	TGTGCCAGCAGCCCGGGACAGATCACCGGGGAGCTGTTTTTT	CASSPGQITGELFF
TRBV10-2	NA	TRBJ2-1	NA	TGCGCCAGCAGGGCGGACTACAATGAGCAGTTCTTC	CASRADYNEQFF
TRBV2	NA	TRBJ1-4	NA	TGTGCCAGCAGTGGCAGGGGAGATGAAAAACTGTTTTTT	CASSGRGDEKLFF
TRBV27	NA	TRBJ2-5	TRBD1	TGTGCCAGCAGTTTACAGCCGGGACAGGGTGACGAGACCCAGTACTTC	CASSLQPGQGDETQYF
TRBV5-1	once	TRBJ2-6	TRBD1	TGCGCCAGCGGTGGACAGGTTCCCAACGTCCTGACTTTC	CASGGQVPNVLTF
TRBV18	NA	TRBJ1-1	NA	TGTGCCAGCTCATTTGGGACAATCATGAACACTGAAGCTTTCTTT	CASSFGTIMNTEAFF
TRBV5-4	NA	TRBJ2-5	NA	TGTGCCAGCAGCTTGTGGGGACAATCAGAGACCCAGTACTTC	CASSLWGQSETQYF
TRBV27	once	TRBJ1-2	NA	TGTGCCAGCAGAGCGGAGATAGGCTATGGCTACACCTTC	CASRAEIGYGYTF
TRBV6-5	NA	TRBJ2-7	TRBD1	TGTGCCAGCAGTTTCGGGACAGTATATGAGCAGTACTTC	CASSFGTVYEQYF
TRBV6-2/TRBV6-3	NA	TRBJ2-7	NA	TGTGCCAGCAGTTATGGAGAGGCAGGGGTCGAGCAGTACTTC	CASSYGEAGVEQYF
TRBV3-1/TRBV3-2	NA	TRBJ2-7	TRBD2	TGTGCCAGCAGCCATGTAGCGGGAGGGTACGAGCAGTACTTC	CASSHVAGGYEQYF
TRBV9	NA	TRBJ2-3	TRBD2	TGTGCCAGCAGCGTACTAGCGGGATGGACAGATACGCAGTATTTT	CASSVLAGWTDTQYF
TRBV18	NA	TRBJ2-7	TRBD1	TGTGCCAGCTCGACAGGGGCACAGGGTAACGAGCAGTACTTC	CASSTGAQGNEQYF
TRBV4-3	NA	TRBJ2-1	TRBD2	TGCGCCAGCAGCCAAGAGGTAGCGGGAGAAGAACGTTATGAGCAGTTCTTC	CASSQEVAGEERYEQFF